What follows describes a single T cell receptor beta chain. The data belong to a study of blood T cell repertoires in COVID-19. Study-level background: The study drew acute and convalescent COVID-19 samples from the United States, Italy and Spain. Nucleic acid was either cDNA or gDNA, and it came from T cells, B-cell-depleted T cells, or PBMCs.

Unmatched junction bases numbered 7, after V lost 8 bases and J lost 4 bases. CDR3 length: 13 residues. Per germline, CDR1 LGHDT and CDR2 YNNKEL (reference sequence). One Seattle source followed patients from active infection through their disease course. Original handling: Reference gene primer amplification gave estimated nucleated cell counts. The table came from immunoSEQ multiplex PCR; TCRdb's copy has only in-frame clones and leaves some out. The V and J calls and the clone size are those of that table, but D and trimming were determined from the DNA. This table has about 250,000 clones, around 88% appearing once.

The TCR comes from a woman of 80 years or more with COVID-19, enrolled during active disease. This chain uses TRBV3-1 (or the pseudogene TRBV3-2) with TRBJ1-2, with 7 bases aligning to TRBD1. Sequencing used peripheral blood. In DNA form, the CDR3 reads TGTGCCAGCGGACCGGGACAGATCTATGGCTACACCTTC. As protein: CASGPGQIYGYTF.